The rows below give T cell receptor beta chains drawn from one sample of a study of blood T cell repertoires in COVID-19. The method was immunoSEQ multiplex PCR; TCRdb's version includes in-frame clones alone and lacks a portion of them. This sample has about 160,000 clones, with around 82% found just once. Sequencing was done on a sample of peripheral blood. The receptors come from a man between 60 and 70 years old with active or convalescent COVID-19. The CDR3 runs from the conserved cysteine through the conserved F or W. D genes are given only for firm matches. Size tells how often a clone was seen (once, few, many) or the class of an expanded clone, and some rows leave it out.

d_gene: TRBD1
j_gene: TRBJ2-7
v_gene: TRBV18
abundance: few
CDR3nt: TGTGCCAGCTCACCAACCGGGACAGGGAAGTACGAGCAGTACTTC
CDR3aa: CASSPTGTGKYEQYF

d_gene: .
j_gene: TRBJ1-1
v_gene: TRBV7-8
abundance: .
CDR3nt: TGTGCCAGCAGCCCAGGACAGCCTCCCACTGAAGCTTTCTTT
CDR3aa: CASSPGQPPTEAFF

d_gene: .
j_gene: TRBJ2-5
v_gene: TRBV5-1
abundance: .
CDR3nt: TGCGCCAGCAGCTTGGGTTCTCGGGAGACCCAGTACTTC
CDR3aa: CASSLGSRETQYF

d_gene: TRBD1
j_gene: TRBJ2-2
v_gene: TRBV9
abundance: .
CDR3nt: TGTGCCAGCAGCGTAGCCTCCCGGACAGGGAACACCGGGGAGCTGTTTTTT
CDR3aa: CASSVASRTGNTGELFF

d_gene: .
j_gene: TRBJ2-3
v_gene: TRBV11-2
abundance: many
CDR3nt: TGTGCCAGCAGCCAGACCTGGGGCAGCACAGATACGCAGTATTTT
CDR3aa: CASSQTWGSTDTQYF

d_gene: TRBD1
j_gene: TRBJ1-2
v_gene: TRBV29-1
abundance: .
CDR3nt: TGCAGCACACGGACAGGGAGGGAGCGTGGCTACACCTTC
CDR3aa: CSTRTGRERGYTF

d_gene: .
j_gene: TRBJ2-7
v_gene: TRBV11-1
abundance: .
CDR3nt: TGTGCCAGCAGCTTAGTCGGGGGATCCTACGAGCAGTACTTC
CDR3aa: CASSLVGGSYEQYF

d_gene: TRBD2
j_gene: TRBJ2-7
v_gene: TRBV7-9
abundance: .
CDR3nt: TGTGCCAGCAGCTCGGGACTAGCGGGAGAAAACGAGCAGTACTTC
CDR3aa: CASSSGLAGENEQYF

d_gene: .
j_gene: TRBJ2-1
v_gene: TRBV19
abundance: .
CDR3nt: TGTGCCAGTGGGGGCATTGGGATGAATGAGCAGTTCTTC
CDR3aa: CASGGIGMNEQFF

d_gene: .
j_gene: TRBJ1-2
v_gene: TRBV5-4
abundance: few
CDR3nt: TGTGCCAGCAGCCCTGAGCTCGGGTATGGCTACACCTTC
CDR3aa: CASSPELGYGYTF

d_gene: .
j_gene: TRBJ2-7
v_gene: TRBV5-4
abundance: .
CDR3nt: TGTGCCAGCAGCCGGGACTCCTACGAGCAGTACTTC
CDR3aa: CASSRDSYEQYF